What follows describes a single TCR beta chain. The antigen remains unidentified. The sample comes from a study of tumor-infiltrating lymphocytes in localized non-small cell lung cancer. Study context: Tumor tissue and non-adjacent uninvolved lung came from each patient. Notes on the study in general: Different pieces of the same tissue went to different assays, confounding technical variation with intratumor heterogeneity.

Clones were read by immunoSEQ multiplex PCR, and TCRdb kept only the in-frame ones, dropping some. The repertoire consists of 16,000 or so clones, with less than 85% occurring once and the leading ten covering approximately 6.4%. The sample consisted of lung tumor tissue. The clonotype comes from a human donor with non-small cell lung cancer.

The CDR3 nucleotides read TGTGCCAGCAGCCTACGGGACAGGGAAATCTATGGCTACACCTTC. This sequence encodes CASSLRDREIYGYTF. This chain uses TRBV5-6 with TRBJ1-2; TRBD1 aligns across 9 bases. This CDR3 comprises 15 residues. The V gene end was trimmed by 4 bases and the J gene end by 4 bases; junction bases not matched to a gene: 8. Per germline, CDR1 SGHDT and CDR2 YYEEEE.